The present T cell receptor (beta chain) was sequenced within a study of T cell responses to AZD1222 COVID-19 vaccine. In the study overall: The study pooled second doses at about 4 or about 12 weeks. Study outcomes and limitations: Clonal diversity may have been underestimated, and the donors were mostly white British, with more females than males. Spike-specific TCR depth and breadth grew after two AZD1222 doses.

This table comes from immunoSEQ multiplex PCR, and its TCRdb copy is limited to in-frame clones, with some not included. Of around 170,000 clones detected, roughly 91% appear once; the ten largest clones hold 0.99%. This clone was seen a single time. The antigen is unknown. This sequence was found in an adult in good health. The material was peripheral blood, obtained on day 0 of AZD1222 vaccination.

CDR3 sequence (DNA): TGCGCCAGCAGCCAAGATTGGGCAGGGATCGAGAGGTACTCTGGAAACACCATATATTTT. It encodes CASSQDWAGIERYSGNTIYF. The chain has TRBV4-3 and TRBJ1-3; D possibly corresponds to TRBD1 (5 bases). The CDR3 runs 20 residues. V lost 0 bases, J lost 0 bases, and 21 bases lay in between. The germline V gene encodes CDR1 LGHNA and CDR2 YSLEER.